This T cell receptor (beta chain) came from a study of blood T cells in healthy people across ages. Germline CDR1 is SQVTM and CDR2 is ANQGSEA. Trimming cost V 7 bases and J 8 bases; bases outside gene matches: 7. The length of the CDR3 is 12 residues. Primed by a sample-barcoded 5' primer and a J-beta primer mix, a second PCR proceeded for about 6 to 12 cycles. TCRdb reprocessed the 5' RACE reads via MiXCR and lists one record per CDR3 protein. The sample carries approximately 800,000 distinct CDR3 sequences, roughly 25% recorded once. The sample was also reused in another study, on T cells of mothers and their children. That paper notes: The donors comprised over 5 children and their three healthy Caucasian mothers.

This sequence joins TRBV29-1 and TRBJ2-1; 8 bases fit TRBD1. The sequence derives from a boy under 18 in good health. Sequencing used blood. CDR3 DNA sequence: TGCAGCGCTCATGACAGGGGATATGAGCAGTTCTTC. Its translation is CSAHDRGYEQFF.